This TCR beta chain is drawn from a study of blood T cell repertoires in COVID-19. The overall study: The United States, Italy and Spain provided the acute and convalescent COVID-19 samples. The cDNA or gDNA used as material had been derived from T cells, B-cell-depleted T cells, or PBMCs.

The CDR3 consists of 14 residues. Losses at the gene ends were 5 bases for V and 7 bases for J; bases not matched to a gene: 10. From germline, CDR1 is SGHTA and CDR2 FQGNSA. Per the study methods: Reference gene primer amplification gave nucleated cell count estimates. Only in-frame clones appear in the TCRdb table, and some are missing; sequencing was by immunoSEQ multiplex PCR. V and J calls and clone size are as listed in that table; D and trimming were resolved from the DNA. The table records approximately 41,000 clones, around 90% of them present only once. This clone was detected once. This TCR derives from a man aged 50 to 59 with active COVID-19. The chain employs TRBV7-2 and TRBJ2-7; 8 bases agree with TRBD1. Source material: peripheral blood. The CDR3 spells CASSPYRGMREQYF. CDR3 nucleotides: TGTGCCAGCAGCCCTTACAGGGGGATGAGGGAGCAGTACTTC.